This entry features one T cell receptor (beta chain) sequence. This sample is drawn from a study of identical twins. TCRdb re-called the 5' RACE reads through MiXCR, storing one row per CDR3 protein. Of just under 650,000 distinct CDR3 sequences listed, about 7% are singletons. The data also belong to a second study, concerning yellow fever vaccine responses in identical twins.

The sample was PBMCs. The TCR was taken from a woman aged 18-29 years in good health.

The CDR3 nucleotides are TGCGCCAGCAGCCCGCCTAGCGGGGGCTCCCTTTACAATGAGCAGTTCTTC. It codes for CASSPPSGGSLYNEQFF. The chain links TRBV4-1 to TRBJ2-1, with 10 bases matching TRBD2. V was clipped by 4 bases and J by 4 bases; unmatched bases: 10. The CDR3 is 17 amino acids. Germline-derived CDR1 and CDR2 are MGHRA and YSYEKL.